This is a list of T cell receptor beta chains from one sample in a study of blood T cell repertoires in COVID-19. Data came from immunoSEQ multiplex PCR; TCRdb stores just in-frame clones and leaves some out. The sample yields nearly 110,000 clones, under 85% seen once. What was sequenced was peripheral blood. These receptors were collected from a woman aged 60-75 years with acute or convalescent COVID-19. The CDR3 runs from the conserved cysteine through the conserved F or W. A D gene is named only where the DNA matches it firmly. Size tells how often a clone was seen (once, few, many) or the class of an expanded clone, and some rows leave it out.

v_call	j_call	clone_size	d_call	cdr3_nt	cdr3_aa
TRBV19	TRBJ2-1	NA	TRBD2	TGTGCCAGTAGTACCACTAGCGGGGTCCACAATGAGCAGTTCTTC	CASSTTSGVHNEQFF
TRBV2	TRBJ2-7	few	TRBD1	TGTGCCAGCAGGGACAGGGGTAGGTACGAGCAGTACTTC	CASRDRGRYEQYF
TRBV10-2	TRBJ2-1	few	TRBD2	TGCGCCAGCAGCCCAACGGCGGGGGAGTACAATGAGCAGTTCTTC	CASSPTAGEYNEQFF
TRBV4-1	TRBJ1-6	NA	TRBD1	TGCGCCAGCAGCCATAGACAGGGTGAGGATTCACCCCTCCACTTT	CASSHRQGEDSPLHF
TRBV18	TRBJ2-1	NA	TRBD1	TGTGCCAGCTCACCGGGACAGCACAATGAGCAGTTCTTC	CASSPGQHNEQFF
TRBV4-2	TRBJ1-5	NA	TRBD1	TGTGCCAGCAGCCAAGAGTCCCTGAGGACAGGGGGCTATCAGCCCCAGCATTTT	CASSQESLRTGGYQPQHF
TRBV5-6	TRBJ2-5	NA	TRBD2	TGTGCCAGCAGCTTTCGAGCGGGGGGCTACCAAGAGACCCAGTACTTC	CASSFRAGGYQETQYF
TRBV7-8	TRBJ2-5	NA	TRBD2	TGTGCCAGCAGCTTAGTATATCGCGGGAGCGAAGAGACCCAGTACTTC	CASSLVYRGSEETQYF
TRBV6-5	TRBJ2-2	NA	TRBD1	TGTGCCAGCAGACCCGGACAGGGGGAATCCGGGGAGCTGTTTTTT	CASRPGQGESGELFF
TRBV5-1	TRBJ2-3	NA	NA	TGCGCCAGCGGCGTTGGGGGGACAGGCACAGATACGCAGTATTTT	CASGVGGTGTDTQYF
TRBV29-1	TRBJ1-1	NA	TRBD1	TGCAGCGTGGACAGGGCTCGGAGCACTGAAGCTTTCTTT	CSVDRARSTEAFF
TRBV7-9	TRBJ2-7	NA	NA	TGTGCCAGCATGGGACTGGGCCGCCACTCCTACGAGCAGTACTTC	CASMGLGRHSYEQYF
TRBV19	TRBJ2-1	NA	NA	TGTGCCAGTAGTATCTGGGGTTCCGGGGACAATGAGCAGTTCTTC	CASSIWGSGDNEQFF
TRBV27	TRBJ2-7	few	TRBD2	TGTGCCAGCAGCCCACTAGCGAAGCCCTACGAGCAGTACTTC	CASSPLAKPYEQYF
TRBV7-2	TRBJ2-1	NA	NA	TGTGCCAGCAGCCGGGGAGCGGAAGTTTACAATGAGCAGTTCTTC	CASSRGAEVYNEQFF
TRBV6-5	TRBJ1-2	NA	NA	TGTGCCAGCAGCCAAACCCTGCCCGCGGACTATGGCTACACCTTC	CASSQTLPADYGYTF
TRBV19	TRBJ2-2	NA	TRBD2	TGTGCCAGTAGTGACGGGGGGGGCACCGGGGAGCTGTTTTTT	CASSDGGGTGELFF
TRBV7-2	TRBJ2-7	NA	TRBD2	TGTGCCAGCAGCTTAAGCGGGGGGGCATACGAGCAGTACTTC	CASSLSGGAYEQYF
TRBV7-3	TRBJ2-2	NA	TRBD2	TGTGCCAGCACCCTAGCGGGATCCACCGGGGAGCTGTTTTTT	CASTLAGSTGELFF
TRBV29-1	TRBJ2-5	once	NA	TGCAGCGTTGGGGCTTCGAGGGGGGAGACCCAGTACTTC	CSVGASRGETQYF
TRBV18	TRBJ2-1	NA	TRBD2	TGTGCCAGCTCACCACCTGGCGGGGGGGCAGGTAATGAGCAGTTCTTC	CASSPPGGGAGNEQFF
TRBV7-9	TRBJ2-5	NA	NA	TGTGCCAGCAGCTTAGCTGGTCAGTATCTAGAGACCCAGTACTTC	CASSLAGQYLETQYF
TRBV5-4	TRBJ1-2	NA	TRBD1	TGTGCCAGCAGCGGACTCCGGGACAGGGCGGATGGCTACACCTTC	CASSGLRDRADGYTF
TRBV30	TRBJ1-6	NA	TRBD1	TGTGCCTGGAGTCCAACAGGGACAGGGGCTTCACCCCTCCACTTT	CAWSPTGTGASPLHF
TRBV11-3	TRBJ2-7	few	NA	TGTGCCAGCAGCTCCCGAACAGGGTATCAATGCTACGAGCAGTACTTC	CASSSRTGYQCYEQYF
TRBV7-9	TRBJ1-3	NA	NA	TGTGCCAGCTACAGGGTTCCGGGAAACACCATATATTTT	CASYRVPGNTIYF
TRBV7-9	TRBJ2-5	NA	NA	TGTGCCAGCAGCTTAGGACTAGGAGGGGAGACCCAGTACTTC	CASSLGLGGETQYF
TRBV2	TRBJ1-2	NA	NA	TGTGCCAGCAGTGAAGGTGGGGGGGCTAACTATGGCTACACCTTC	CASSEGGGANYGYTF
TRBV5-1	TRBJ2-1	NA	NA	TGCGCCAGCAGCCCTACGCAAGGAAGCGTACACGAGCAGTTCTTC	CASSPTQGSVHEQFF
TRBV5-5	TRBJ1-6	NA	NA	TGTGCCAGCAGCTCCCGGTGGGGGGTCAGCTCCTATAATTCACCCCTCCACTTT	CASSSRWGVSSYNSPLHF
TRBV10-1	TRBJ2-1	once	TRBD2	TGCGCCAGCAGAGACGGGACTAGCGGAGGAAAGCAGTTCTTC	CASRDGTSGGKQFF
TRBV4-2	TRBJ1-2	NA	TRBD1	TGTGCCAGCAGCCAAGGCGGGACAGGGTTTGGCTACACCTTC	CASSQGGTGFGYTF
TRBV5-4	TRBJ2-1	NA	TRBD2	TGTGCCAGCAGCTCTGGTCCAAATCTACTAGCGGAGCAGTTCTTC	CASSSGPNLLAEQFF
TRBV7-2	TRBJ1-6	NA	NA	TGTGCCAGCAGCTTAAATTGGGGCCTGGATTCACCCCTCCACTTT	CASSLNWGLDSPLHF
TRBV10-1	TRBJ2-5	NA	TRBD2	TGCGCCAGCAGCTCCGGACTAGCGGGAGCCCAAGAGACCCAGTACTTC	CASSSGLAGAQETQYF
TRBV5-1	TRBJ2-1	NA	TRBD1	TGCGCCAGCATCGGGACAGCCTCCTACAATGAGCAGTTCTTC	CASIGTASYNEQFF
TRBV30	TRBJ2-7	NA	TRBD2	TGTGCCCGGAGCGGGGGGGCCTACGAGCAGTACTTC	CARSGGAYEQYF